Below, one T cell receptor beta chain is given with its context. Generated by immunoSEQ multiplex PCR, the TCRdb table keeps only in-frame clones and is missing some. There are about 92,000 clones in the sample; approximately 90% occur only once, and about 2% lies in the top ten. This record belongs to a study of blood T cell repertoires in COVID-19. Study-level information: The cDNA or gDNA used as material had been derived from T cells, B-cell-depleted T cells, or PBMCs.

CDR1 is SGDLS and CDR2 is YYNGEE in the germline V gene. The V gene lost 0 bases and the J gene lost 7 bases, with 16 bases spanning the gap. The CDR3 consists of 15 residues. This clonotype originated in a human donor with active COVID-19. The donor label of this sample is uncertain. Sequenced: peripheral blood. This chain links TRBV9 with TRBJ1-2; no firm D call. Written as DNA, the CDR3 is TGTGCCAGCAGCGTAGAGGGCGGGGTTCCCGGTGGCTACACCTTC. Translation gives CASSVEGGVPGGYTF.